These T cell receptor beta chains were read from a single sample in a study of shared clonotypes between healthy human individuals. Assay: immunoSEQ multiplex PCR; the TCRdb copy retains only in-frame clones and omits some. Among hundreds of thousands of clones listed, about 73% were seen once. The sequenced sample was memory CD4+ T cells sorted from blood. The receptors were sampled from a man aged 30 to 45 in good health. The CDR3 runs from the conserved cysteine through the conserved F or W. The order of the fields is J gene, clone size, V gene, D gene, CDR3 protein, CDR3 DNA. D genes are given only for firm matches. Clone size is stated in some rows and not others, as once, few, many or a class when expanded.

TRBJ2-7 once TRBV4-3 TRBD2 CASSFQRESYEQYF TGCGCCAGCAGTTTCCAGCGGGAGAGTTACGAGCAGTACTTC
TRBJ2-3 few TRBV5-1 NA CASSLGSMADTQYF TGCGCCAGCAGCTTGGGGTCGATGGCAGATACGCAGTATTTT
TRBJ2-5 NA TRBV2 NA CASSDPRETQYF TGTGCCAGCAGTGACCCCCGAGAGACCCAGTACTTC
TRBJ1-5 many TRBV6-5 NA CASSYSNRQKNQPQHF TGTGCCAGCAGTTACTCGAACCGACAGAAAAATCAGCCCCAGCATTTT
TRBJ2-4 NA TRBV4-1 NA CASSQVQVKIGAKNIQYF TGCGCCAGCAGCCAAGTTCAGGTCAAAATTGGGGCCAAAAACATTCAGTACTTC
TRBJ2-5 NA TRBV5-1 NA CASSLGGVGETQYF TGCGCCAGCAGCTTGGGCGGGGTTGGAGAGACCCAGTACTTC
TRBJ1-1 NA TRBV2 NA CASTLNTEAFF TGTGCCAGCACACTGAACACTGAAGCTTTCTTT
TRBJ2-7 NA TRBV6-1 NA CASSVTYEQYF TGTGCCAGCAGTGTTACCTACGAGCAGTACTTC
TRBJ1-3 NA TRBV27 TRBD1 CASSQDRNSGNTIYF TGTGCCAGCAGTCAGGACAGGAACTCTGGAAACACCATATATTTT
TRBJ2-5 few TRBV5-6 NA CASSTRRDTLKRETQYF TGTGCCAGCAGCACACGCCGGGACACCCTAAAACGGGAGACCCAGTACTTC
TRBJ2-1 NA TRBV18 NA CASSPISGMDEQFF TGTGCCAGCTCACCAATATCCGGGATGGATGAGCAGTTCTTC
TRBJ2-4 NA TRBV11-2 TRBD2 CASSWTSGRVKNIQYF TGTGCCAGCAGCTGGACTAGCGGGAGGGTCAAAAACATTCAGTACTTC
TRBJ1-3 NA TRBV15 NA CATSAPRDGSGNTIYF TGTGCCACCAGTGCCCCTCGGGATGGGTCTGGAAACACCATATATTTT
TRBJ2-3 NA TRBV14 NA CASSQDLRGGDTQYF TGTGCCAGCAGCCAAGATCTCCGAGGGGGAGATACGCAGTATTTT
TRBJ2-3 NA TRBV7-2 TRBD2 CASSPIKYGLAGDTQYF TGTGCCAGCAGCCCAATCAAATACGGACTAGCGGGAGATACGCAGTATTTT
TRBJ2-5 few TRBV28 NA CASSFNQEETQYF TGTGCCAGCAGTTTTAACCAGGAAGAGACCCAGTACTTC
TRBJ1-2 NA TRBV7-9 NA CASSPNGYTF TGTGCCAGCAGCCCGAATGGCTACACCTTC
TRBJ2-1 NA TRBV14 NA CASSQGRGLSNEQFF TGTGCCAGCAGCCAAGGGCGCGGCCTTAGCAATGAGCAGTTCTTC
TRBJ2-2 NA TRBV11-3 NA CASSLSGSTGELFF TGTGCCAGCAGCTTATCAGGGAGTACCGGGGAGCTGTTTTTT
TRBJ2-2 NA TRBV19 NA CASSIPSGATGELFF TGTGCCAGTAGTATCCCTTCAGGGGCCACCGGGGAGCTGTTTTTT
TRBJ2-7 NA TRBV6-6 TRBD2 CASSTLAGGYEQYF TGTGCCAGCAGTACCCTAGCGGGAGGCTACGAGCAGTACTTC
TRBJ2-7 few TRBV10-3 NA CAIRRDGPFGEQYF TGTGCCATCAGACGGGACGGACCCTTTGGCGAGCAGTACTTC
TRBJ1-4 NA TRBV6-6 NA CASSEGRTRGKLFF TGTGCCAGCTCGGAGGGGAGAACACGTGGGAAACTGTTTTTT
TRBJ2-2 NA TRBV7-9 TRBD2 CASSFTRTSGDTGELFF TGTGCCAGCAGCTTTACCCGGACTAGCGGGGACACCGGGGAGCTGTTTTTT
TRBJ2-1 NA TRBV7-6 NA CASSPFQGRNEQFF TGTGCCAGCAGCCCCTTTCAGGGTAGGAATGAGCAGTTCTTC
TRBJ2-7 NA TRBV19 TRBD2 CASSTWTSGSPHEQYF TGTGCCAGTAGTACCTGGACTAGCGGGAGTCCCCACGAGCAGTACTTC
TRBJ2-5 NA TRBV10-2 TRBD2 CASRGGRGREETQYF TGCGCCAGCAGGGGCGGGAGGGGCCGGGAAGAGACCCAGTACTTC
TRBJ2-7 once TRBV30 NA CAWSSSGPPYEQYF TGTGCCTGGAGTAGTAGCGGACCCCCCTACGAGCAGTACTTC
TRBJ1-1 once TRBV6-6 NA CASSYRVEGRIEAFF TGTGCCAGCAGTTACCGTGTAGAGGGGAGGATCGAAGCTTTCTTT
TRBJ1-5 NA TRBV19 NA CASGDQLGPQHF TGTGCCAGTGGGGACCAACTGGGGCCCCAGCATTTT
TRBJ1-5 NA TRBV6-6 NA CASSWTGTDQPQHF TGTGCCAGCAGTTGGACGGGGACGGATCAGCCCCAGCATTTT
TRBJ1-3 NA TRBV7-9 NA CASSLSGAGNTIYF TGTGCCAGCAGCTTGTCAGGGGCTGGAAACACCATATATTTT
TRBJ2-5 NA TRBV2 NA CASNGQIQETQYF TGTGCCAGCAACGGACAGATCCAAGAGACCCAGTACTTC
TRBJ1-4 NA TRBV6-5 NA CASSYSGVEKLFF TGTGCCAGCAGTTACTCAGGGGTTGAAAAACTGTTTTTT
TRBJ1-5 once TRBV6-1 NA CASSEYGEEIINQPQHF TGTGCCAGCAGTGAATATGGAGAGGAAATCATAAATCAGCCCCAGCATTTT
TRBJ2-2 few TRBV12-5 TRBD1 CASGLGTALGGELFF TGTGCTAGTGGTTTAGGGACAGCCCTTGGCGGGGAGCTGTTTTTT
TRBJ2-5 NA TRBV5-1 NA CASSDPFAETQYF TGCGCCAGCAGCGACCCGTTCGCGGAGACCCAGTACTTC
TRBJ2-7 few TRBV7-2 NA CASSRGGSYVEQYF TGTGCCAGCAGCCGAGGGGGGTCCTACGTGGAGCAGTACTTC
TRBJ1-4 NA TRBV7-9 TRBD1 CASSTRTGGSEKLFF TGTGCCAGCAGCACTAGGACAGGTGGAAGTGAAAAACTGTTTTTT
TRBJ2-5 NA TRBV6-1 NA CASRATGQETQYF TGTGCCAGCAGAGCTACAGGTCAAGAGACCCAGTACTTC
TRBJ1-1 NA TRBV19 TRBD1 CASSSGWGQGKNTEAFF TGTGCCAGTAGTAGTGGTTGGGGACAGGGTAAGAACACTGAAGCTTTCTTT
TRBJ2-1 NA TRBV9 TRBD2 CASSSGLGSYNEQFF TGTGCCAGCAGCTCCGGACTAGGATCCTACAATGAGCAGTTCTTC
TRBJ1-5 NA TRBV19 NA CASSIDPWGKGNQPQHF TGTGCCAGTAGTATAGATCCTTGGGGGAAGGGTAATCAGCCCCAGCATTTT
TRBJ2-3 NA TRBV29-1 TRBD1 CSGFGTGSTDTQYF TGCAGCGGCTTCGGGACAGGGAGCACAGATACGCAGTATTTT